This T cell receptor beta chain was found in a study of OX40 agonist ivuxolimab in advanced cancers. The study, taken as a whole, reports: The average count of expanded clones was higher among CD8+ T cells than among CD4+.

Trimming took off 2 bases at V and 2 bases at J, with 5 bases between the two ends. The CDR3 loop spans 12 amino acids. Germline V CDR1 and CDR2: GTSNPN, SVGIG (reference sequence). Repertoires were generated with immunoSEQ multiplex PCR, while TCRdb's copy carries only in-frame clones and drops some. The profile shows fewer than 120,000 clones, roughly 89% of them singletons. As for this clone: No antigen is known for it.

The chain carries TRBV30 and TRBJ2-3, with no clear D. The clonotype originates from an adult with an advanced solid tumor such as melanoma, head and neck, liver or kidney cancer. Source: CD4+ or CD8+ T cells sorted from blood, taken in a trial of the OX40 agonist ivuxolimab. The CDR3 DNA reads TGTGCCTGGAGTTTTAACACAGATACGCAGTATTTT. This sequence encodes CAWSFNTDTQYF.